Each of the 8 T cell receptor beta chains below was sequenced from the same sample in a study of long-term antiretroviral therapy in people with HIV (dated by TCRdb to 2021 to 2024). The immunoSEQ hsTCRB v3.0 assay was used at survey level resolution for TRB variable region sequencing. TCRdb took over this immuneACCESS table, retaining in-frame rearrangements with V and J assigned. Such tables are incomplete; in checked studies, under half of the missing clones stem from an unresolved V gene, and the remainder is unexplained. For this sample the table gives some 18,000 clones, of which 80% were detected only once. The ten biggest clones cover 4.5% of the sample. Source: unsorted PBMCs, taken 0.1 years before starting antiretroviral therapy. The receptors stem from a man aged 18 to 30 with HIV.

This clone appeared a few times. The J gene is TRBJ1-4, the V gene TRBV27; D is uncertain. The V end lost 10 bases, the J end lost 8 bases, and 8 bases lay between the germline ends. Germline V lookup: CDR1 MNHEY, CDR2 SMNVEV (reference sequence). The CDR3 runs 10 residues. DNA for the CDR3: TGTGCCATCTTCGGGGAAAAACTGTTTTTT. Translated, it gives CAIFGEKLFF.

This chain joins TRBV7-4 and TRBJ1-2; possibly TRBD1 for D (6 bases). V was trimmed by 0 bases and J by 0 bases, leaving 14 bases between them. Germline V gives CDR1 SGHVT, CDR2 SQSDAQ. This CDR3 is built from 17 residues. The CDR3 DNA reads as TGTGCCAGCAGCTTAGCGGTGTCAGGGGCCACTAACTATGGCTACACCTTC. Translated: CASSLAVSGATNYGYTF.

V and J are TRBV4-1 and TRBJ1-1; TRBD1 matches at 7 bases. This CDR3 contains 15 residues. Unmatched junction bases numbered 7, after V lost 0 bases and J lost 6 bases. Germline CDR1 and CDR2: MGHRA and YSYEKL. CDR3 coding DNA: TGCGCCAGCAGCCAAGAGCGCAGGGGGGGCTCTGAAGCTTTCTTT. It yields the protein CASSQERRGGSEAFF.

The chain employs TRBV10-1 and TRBJ2-6; the match to TRBD1 covers 8 bases. With 6 bases clipped from V and 3 bases from J, the junction kept 7 bases outside the gene matches. The germline V gene encodes CDR1 WNHNN and CDR2 SYGVQD (reference sequence). The CDR3 runs to 16 residues. Here the CDR3 DNA reads TGCGCCAGCAGAGGGACAGGAGAGGATGGGGCCAACGTCCTGACTTTC. It translates to CASRGTGEDGANVLTF.

The V gene is TRBV25-1, the J gene TRBJ2-7; no reliable D call. The CDR3 spans 13 residues. V was shortened by 6 bases and J by 0 bases, with 9 bases between the two germline ends. Looked up from germline, CDR1 is MGHDK and CDR2 is SYGVNS. The CDR3 protein is CASRERVSYEQYF. For the CDR3, the DNA is TGTGCCAGCAGAGAACGGGTCTCCTACGAGCAGTACTTC.

The chain combines TRBV5-1 with TRBJ2-3, with TRBD1 matching 8 bases. The V gene's germline CDR1 is SGHRS and CDR2 YFSETQ. This CDR3 comprises 15 residues. V lost 1 base and J lost 4; bases outside the gene matches: 5. The CDR3 sequence is CASSLNRGNADTQYF. The CDR3 region has the DNA TGCGCCAGCAGCTTGAACAGGGGGAACGCAGATACGCAGTATTTT. Full variable domain (remainder filled in from reference TRBV5-1 and TRBJ2-3): KAGVTQTPRYLIKTRGQQVTLSCSPISGHRSVSWYQQTPGQGLQFLFEYFSETQRNKGNFPGRFSGRQFSNSRSEMNVSTLELGDSALYLCASSLNRGNADTQYFGPGTRLTVL.

The chain combines TRBV9 with TRBJ2-3; no clear D. Germline values: CDR1 SGDLS, CDR2 YYNGEE. The CDR3 is 16 residues long. Trimming removed 3 bases at V and 5 bases at J, with 19 bases between. CDR3 region: CASSAPLSDWRDTQYF. The CDR3 nucleotides are TGTGCCAGCAGCGCCCCTTTATCTGACTGGAGAGATACGCAGTATTTT.

This CDR3 reads CASSPPESRFGEQYF. The CDR3 DNA follows: TGTGCCAGCTCACCACCGGAGTCGAGGTTTGGAGAGCAGTACTTC. The rearrangement uses TRBV18 and TRBJ2-7, with unresolved D. Trimming shortened V by 0 bases and J by 7 bases, and 16 bases separated the two germline ends. CDR1 is KGHSH and CDR2 is LQKENI in the germline V gene. The CDR3 contains 15 residues.